One sample yielded the 31 T cell receptor beta chains listed below, sequenced in a study of blood T cell repertoires in COVID-19. Clones were read by immunoSEQ multiplex PCR, and TCRdb kept only the in-frame ones, dropping some. This sample has some 400,000 clones; approximately 89% occur once, and the top ten carry 1.3%. The sequenced sample was PBMCs or T cells enriched from blood (not recorded which). The receptor source for this set is a young man who had recovered from COVID-19.

This chain joins TRBV28 and TRBJ1-2; TRBD1 might be the D (6 bases). The CDR3 runs 14 residues. The V gene lost 2 bases and the J gene lost 4 bases, with 11 bases spanning the gap. In germline, CDR1 is MDHEN, CDR2 SYDVKM. The chain's CDR3 is CASSLGGAGYGYTF. The CDR3, as DNA: TGTGCCAGCAGTTTAGGGGGGGCCGGCTATGGCTACACCTTC.

The chain has TRBV19 and TRBJ2-1; a weak D match, TRBD1 (6 bases). Trimming shortened V by 4 bases and J by 0 bases, and 10 bases separated the two germline ends. Germline CDR1 reads LNHDA; CDR2 reads SQIVND (reference sequence). CDR3 length: 15 amino acids. The CDR3 loop reads CASSTGQSSYNEQFF. CDR3 DNA sequence: TGTGCCAGTAGTACCGGACAGAGCTCCTACAATGAGCAGTTCTTC. Using reference TRBV19 and TRBJ2-1 for the parts outside the CDR3, the full variable domain is DGGITQSPKYLFRKEGQNVTLSCEQNLNHDAMYWYRQDPGQGLRLIYYSQIVNDFQKGDIAEGYSVSREKKESFPLTVTSAQKNPTAFYLCASSTGQSSYNEQFFGPGTRLTVL.

Comments on this clone: In the same sample, other DNA sequences code for this CDR3. This chain uses TRBV7-9 with TRBJ1-2; unclear D gene. Germline V gene lookup returns CDR1 SEHNR and CDR2 FQNEAQ (reference sequence). The CDR3 is 11 residues long. With 1 base removed from V and 8 bases from J, the gap between germline ends came to 5 bases. CDR3 region: CASSLGGGYTF. The CDR3 DNA sequence: TGTGCCAGCAGCTTAGGTGGCGGCTACACCTTC. Supplemented by reference TRBV7-9 and TRBJ1-2, the full variable domain reads DTGVSQNPRHKITKRGQNVTFRCDPISEHNRLYWYRQTLGQGPEFLTYFQNEAQLEKSRLLSDRFSAERPKGSFSTLEIQRTEQGDSAMYLCASSLGGGYTFGSGTRLTVV.

V and J are TRBV30 and TRBJ1-2; perhaps TRBD1 as D (5 bases). Trimming removed 2 bases at V and 4 bases at J, with 8 bases between. Germline V gene lookup returns CDR1 GTSNPN and CDR2 SVGIG (reference sequence). The CDR3 consists of 12 residues. The CDR3 DNA follows: TGTGCCTGGAGTTCCCAGGGCTATGGCTACACCTTC. Residues: CAWSSQGYGYTF.

The chain employs TRBV29-1 and TRBJ2-7, with D possibly matching TRBD1 (6 bases). The germline gives CDR1 SQVTM, CDR2 ANQGSEA. The ends were cut back, 3 bases at V and 0 bases at J, with 15 bases in the middle. The CDR3 length is 15 residues. The CDR3 here is CSVEKPGQSSYEQYF. The DNA of the CDR3 is TGCAGCGTTGAGAAACCGGGACAAAGCTCCTACGAGCAGTACTTC.

Only a few counts were recorded for this clone. The V and J genes are TRBV7-6 and TRBJ2-3, with unresolved D. From germline, CDR1 is SGHVS and CDR2 FNYEAQ. The CDR3 extends over 14 amino acids. Deletions cut 7 bases from V and 0 bases from J, with 11 bases between. The CDR3 spells CASTSLRSTDTQYF. The CDR3 DNA is TGTGCCAGCACCTCACTTCGTAGCACAGATACGCAGTATTTT.

This CDR3 reads CASSGQGYGYTF. The CDR3 nucleotides read TGTGCTAGTTCGGGTCAGGGCTATGGCTACACCTTC. The chain recombines TRBV12-5 with TRBJ1-2; the D gene is possibly TRBD1 (5 bases). Trimming cost V 8 bases and J 4 bases, with 11 bases left between them. This CDR3 is built from 12 residues. Germline V gives CDR1 LGHNT, CDR2 FRNRAP.

The chain employs TRBV4-1 and TRBJ1-5, with a possible D match to TRBD1 (5 bases). Trimming stripped 0 bases from V and 7 bases from J, with 16 bases between. The CDR3 runs 16 residues. CDR1 and CDR2 (germline): MGHRA, YSYEKL. The CDR3 region has the DNA TGCGCCAGCAGCCAAGATAGCGGGGACGCGAAACAGCCCCAGCATTTT. This codes for CASSQDSGDAKQPQHF.

V is TRBV15 and J is TRBJ1-3; D uncertain. The V and J ends lost 0 bases and 2 bases respectively, with 14 bases between them. The CDR3 runs 17 residues. Germline V gene data show CDR1 as LNHNV and CDR2 as YYDKDF (reference sequence). The CDR3 sequence is CATSRDRAVIAGNTIYF. As DNA, the CDR3 is TGTGCCACCAGCAGAGATCGAGCGGTAATTGCTGGAAACACCATATATTTT.

Details on this clone: The same CDR3 is also encoded by other DNA sequences in this sample. The chain uses TRBV9 and TRBJ2-7; D possibly corresponds to TRBD2 (5 bases). The V gene's germline CDR1 is SGDLS and CDR2 YYNGEE. Trimming pared 0 bases from V and 2 bases from J, leaving 12 bases between. CDR3 length: 15 amino acids. Here the CDR3 reads CASSVVGGPTYEQYF. For the CDR3, the DNA is TGTGCCAGCAGCGTAGTGGGCGGGCCGACCTACGAGCAGTACTTC.

The V gene is TRBV5-6, the J gene TRBJ1-1; 11 bases agree with TRBD1. CDR1 is SGHDT, CDR2 YYEEEE, per germline. The CDR3 runs to 13 residues. Trimming cost V 4 bases and J 12 bases; bases outside gene matches: 8. The CDR3 region is CASSVGTGGSTFF. As DNA, the CDR3 is TGTGCCAGCAGCGTCGGGACAGGGGGATCGACTTTCTTT.

This chain links TRBV7-2 with TRBJ1-2; perhaps TRBD1 as D (5 bases). Trimming pared 5 bases from V and 4 bases from J, leaving 14 bases between. Germline V gene sequence: CDR1 SGHTA, CDR2 FQGNSA. The CDR3 is 14 amino acids. The CDR3 DNA follows: TGTGCCAGCAGCCAAGCGGGGGTCAGCTATGGCTACACCTTC. Amino acids: CASSQAGVSYGYTF. Variable domain in full (rest from reference TRBV7-2 and TRBJ1-2): GAGVSQSPSNKVTEKGKDVELRCDPISGHTALYWYRQSLGQGLEFLIYFQGNSAPDKSGLPSDRFSAERTGGSVSTLTIQRTQQEDSAVYLCASSQAGVSYGYTFGSGTRLTVV.

The V call is TRBV29-1, the J call TRBJ2-1; TRBD2 agrees at 8 bases. The germline CDR1 and CDR2 sequences are SQVTM and ANQGSEA. The J segment lost 13 bases and the V segment lost 7 bases, leaving 12 bases of the junction unmatched. The CDR3 is 12 residues long. The CDR3 DNA reads TGCAGCGGCTCGGATGGAGCGGGGGTTCAGTTCTTC. Protein product: CSGSDGAGVQFF.

In the case of this clone: The germline gene is not matched at one end of the junction; a read error may be the cause. The chain employs TRBV10-2 and TRBJ2-1, with 9 bases fitting TRBD1. Per germline, CDR1 WSHSY and CDR2 SAAADI. CDR3 length: 14 residues. CDR3 residues: CARSGQGRYNEQFF. CDR3 in DNA: TGCGCCAGGAGTGGACAGGGGCGCTACAATGAGCAGTTCTTC.

The chain combines TRBV3-1 (or the pseudogene TRBV3-2) with TRBJ2-3, with D hard to call. Looked up from germline, CDR1 is LGHDT and CDR2 is YNNKEL (reference sequence). This CDR3 has 15 residues. V lost 0 bases and J 2 bases, leaving 9 bases between the germline ends. The CDR3 reads CASSQDRKPTDTQYF. CDR3 bases: TGTGCCAGCAGCCAAGACCGCAAGCCCACAGATACGCAGTATTTT.

This chain joins TRBV6-5 and TRBJ2-1; tentative D call: TRBD2 (5 bases). V was clipped by 6 bases and J by 10 bases, with 13 bases between them. Germline V gives CDR1 MNHEY, CDR2 SVGAGI. There are 12 residues in the CDR3. As DNA, the CDR3 is TGTGCCAGCAGAGCGGCCCGACGGGAGCAGTTCTTC. Its translation is CASRAARREQFF.

The chain uses TRBV27 and TRBJ2-3, with 12 bases that match TRBD2. The CDR3 is 14 amino acids. The junction had 3 bases not matched to a gene; V was cut back by 7 bases and J by 4 bases. Germline CDR1 is MNHEY and CDR2 is SMNVEV (reference sequence). CDR3 DNA sequence: TGTGCCAGCATATCTAGCGGGGGGGCAGATACGCAGTATTTT. Its translation is CASISSGGADTQYF.

The rearrangement joins TRBV19 to TRBJ2-2; 9 nucleotides line up with TRBD1. The germline V gene encodes CDR1 LNHDA and CDR2 SQIVND (reference sequence). CDR3 size: 16 residues. V lost 3 bases, J lost 4 bases, and 6 bases stayed unmatched. The CDR3 nucleotides read TGTGCCAGTAGTATGTGGACAGGGGTCCCCACCGGGGAGCTGTTTTTT. Protein sequence: CASSMWTGVPTGELFF.

CDR3 in amino acids: CASSLGGNEKLFF. The DNA for the CDR3 is TGTGCCAGCAGCCTGGGGGGTAATGAAAAACTGTTTTTT. The gene calls are TRBV3-1 (or the pseudogene TRBV3-2) and TRBJ1-4, with a possible D match to TRBD1 (5 bases). The V gene's germline CDR1 is LGHDT and CDR2 YNNKEL (reference sequence). The CDR3 covers 13 residues. Trimming took off 4 bases at V and 4 bases at J, with 7 bases between the two ends.

This sequence joins TRBV3-1 (or the pseudogene TRBV3-2) and TRBJ2-3; 13 positions match TRBD2. The CDR3 is made up of 17 amino acids. Germline V lookup: CDR1 LGHDT, CDR2 YNNKEL (reference sequence). V shed 3 bases, J shed 3 bases, and the junction held 6 bases outside the gene matches. CDR3 sequence: CASSQRRTSGGTDTQYF. The CDR3 DNA reads as TGTGCCAGCAGCCAGCGTCGGACTAGCGGGGGAACAGATACGCAGTATTTT.

This chain uses TRBV9 with TRBJ2-5; 7 positions agree with TRBD2. The CDR3 loop spans 15 amino acids. The germline gives CDR1 SGDLS, CDR2 YYNGEE. V dropped 0 bases and J dropped 2; count of bases not matched to a gene: 4. The CDR3 sequence: CASSVGQRGQETQYF. In nucleotides, the CDR3 is TGTGCCAGCAGCGTAGGCCAGCGGGGACAAGAGACCCAGTACTTC. Looking up the rest from reference TRBV9 and TRBJ2-5 gives the full variable domain: DSGVTQTPKHLITATGQRVTLRCSPRSGDLSVYWYQQSLDQGLQFLIQYYNGEERAKGNILERFSAQQFPDLHSELNLSSLELGDSALYFCASSVGQRGQETQYFGPGTRLLVL.

This chain joins TRBV2 and TRBJ2-7, with D possibly matching TRBD2 (6 bases). CDR3 length: 14 amino acids. V was clipped by 2 bases and J by 1 base, with 9 bases between them. Germline V lookup: CDR1 SNHLY, CDR2 FYNNEI. The CDR3 region is CASSEQGLSYEQYF. The CDR3 DNA follows: TGTGCCAGCAGTGAACAGGGACTGTCCTACGAGCAGTACTTC.

V gene TRBV29-1 combines with J gene TRBJ2-5, with D tentatively TRBD2 (5 bases). V was cut by 3 bases and J by 6 bases, with 14 bases left in between. The CDR3 covers 13 residues. Germline-derived CDR1 and CDR2 are SQVTM and ANQGSEA. CDR3 region: CSVEDGGIKTQYF. The CDR3 coding sequence is TGCAGCGTTGAGGACGGAGGCATCAAGACCCAGTACTTC.

V gene TRBV5-1 combines with J gene TRBJ2-3; the D gene is possibly TRBD1 (5 bases). There are 14 residues in the CDR3. Trimming pared 1 base from V and 2 bases from J, leaving 8 bases between. CDR1 and CDR2 (germline): SGHRS, YFSETQ. The CDR3 bases are TGCGCCAGCAGCTTGCCGACAGACACAGATACGCAGTATTTT. Amino acid sequence: CASSLPTDTDTQYF.

This clone was seen a few times. This rearrangement joins TRBV19 to TRBJ1-2; TRBD1 might be the D (5 bases). CDR3 length equals 19 residues. In germline, CDR1 is LNHDA, CDR2 SQIVND (reference sequence). The germline V and J ends were trimmed by 4 bases and 3 bases, with 27 bases remaining between them. The CDR3 protein is CASSRPLQPVGLQDYGYTF. The CDR3 DNA sequence: TGTGCCAGTAGTAGGCCACTTCAGCCTGTGGGTCTACAGGACTATGGCTACACCTTC.

This chain links TRBV27 with TRBJ1-2; 8 bases fit TRBD1. This CDR3 has 13 amino acids. Germline lookup yields CDR1 MNHEY and CDR2 SMNVEV (reference sequence). Trimming cost V 8 bases and J 6 bases; bases outside gene matches: 8. CDR3 region: CASGRTGKDGYTF. As DNA, the CDR3 is TGTGCCAGCGGTCGGACAGGGAAAGATGGCTACACCTTC.

The chain carries TRBV5-1 and TRBJ1-1; D ambiguous. Germline CDR1 and CDR2: SGHRS and YFSETQ. The CDR3 is 14 amino acids. V was clipped by 4 bases and J by 5 bases, with 15 bases between them. The CDR3 DNA is TGCGCCAGCAGCAACGGGGTGAGGGAAACTGAAGCTTTCTTT. It codes for CASSNGVRETEAFF.

This clone appeared a few times. The same CDR3 arises from other DNA sequences in this sample as well. The genes are TRBV9 and TRBJ2-7; TRBD2 matches at 7 bases. The V and J ends lost 0 bases and 3 bases, in that order; junction bases with no gene match: 3. This CDR3 has 14 amino acids. Looked up from germline, CDR1 is SGDLS and CDR2 is YYNGEE. The CDR3 here is CASSVAGGGYEQYF. CDR3 nucleotide sequence: TGTGCCAGCAGCGTAGCGGGGGGTGGCTACGAGCAGTACTTC.

The CDR3 DNA reads TGCGCCAGCAGCTCTGAGGGAACTAATGAAAAACTGTTTTTT. Translating it yields CASSSEGTNEKLFF. V and J are TRBV5-1 and TRBJ1-4; no clear D. V was shortened by 3 bases and J by 1 base, with 7 bases between the two germline ends. Germline lookup yields CDR1 SGHRS and CDR2 YFSETQ. The CDR3 covers 14 residues.

CDR3: CASSPKTLAAQPQHF. In nucleotides, the CDR3 is TGTGCCAGCAGCCCCAAGACTTTAGCGGCTCAGCCCCAGCATTTT. The chain employs TRBV7-2 and TRBJ1-5; D call uncertain. Germline CDR1 is SGHTA and CDR2 is FQGNSA. V was clipped by 5 bases and J by 6 bases, with 17 bases between them. This CDR3 is built from 15 residues.

This sequence joins TRBV20-1 and TRBJ2-2, with a possible D match to TRBD2 (6 bases). CDR3 length: 14 residues. Between the trimmed V and J ends, which lost 3 bases and 6 bases, there was a span of 14 bases. Germline V gene sequence: CDR1 DFQATT, CDR2 SNEGSKA (reference sequence). CDR3 sequence: CSASVAGRSGELFF. CDR3 sequence (DNA): TGCAGTGCTAGTGTGGCGGGACGTTCCGGGGAGCTGTTTTTT.